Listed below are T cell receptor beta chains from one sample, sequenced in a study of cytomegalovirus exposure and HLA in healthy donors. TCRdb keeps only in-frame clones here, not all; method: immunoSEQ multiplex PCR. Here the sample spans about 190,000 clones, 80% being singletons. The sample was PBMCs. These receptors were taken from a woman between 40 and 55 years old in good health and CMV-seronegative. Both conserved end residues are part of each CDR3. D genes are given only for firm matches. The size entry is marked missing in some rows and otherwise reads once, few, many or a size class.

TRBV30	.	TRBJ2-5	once	CAWSVLTGVRETQYF	TGTGCCTGGAGTGTATTAACGGGAGTTAGGGAGACCCAGTACTTC
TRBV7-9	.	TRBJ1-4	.	CASSRQSLANEKLFF	TGTGCCAGCAGCAGGCAGAGCCTAGCTAATGAAAAACTGTTTTTT
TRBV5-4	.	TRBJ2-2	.	CASNEGGFGTGELFF	TGTGCCAGCAACGAGGGGGGGTTTGGTACCGGGGAGCTGTTTTTT
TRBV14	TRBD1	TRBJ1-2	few	CASSQLYRGGYGYTF	TGTGCCAGCAGCCAACTATACAGGGGAGGCTATGGCTACACCTTC
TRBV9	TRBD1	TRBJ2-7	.	CASSVAGQGQYEQYF	TGTGCCAGCAGCGTAGCGGGACAGGGGCAGTACGAGCAGTACTTC
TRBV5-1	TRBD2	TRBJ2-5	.	CASKVPGGLETQYF	TGCGCCAGCAAGGTACCGGGGGGTCTAGAGACCCAGTACTTC
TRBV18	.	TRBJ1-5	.	CASSLEFNQPQHF	TGTGCCAGCTCACTCGAGTTCAATCAGCCCCAGCATTTT
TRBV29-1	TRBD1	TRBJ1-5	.	CSVRGTGDQPQHF	TGCAGCGTTCGGGGGACAGGGGATCAGCCCCAGCATTTT
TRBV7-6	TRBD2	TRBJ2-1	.	CASSLATGAGSGRVF	TGTGCCAGCAGCTTAGCGACAGGGGCCGGGAGCGGGAGGGTCTTC
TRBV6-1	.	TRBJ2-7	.	CASRARDTSYEQYF	TGTGCCAGCAGAGCCCGGGACACCTCCTACGAGCAGTACTTC
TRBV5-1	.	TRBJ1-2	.	CASSLQGTFDYTF	TGCGCCAGCAGCCTCCAGGGGACCTTTGACTACACCTTC
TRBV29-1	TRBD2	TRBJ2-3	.	CSVEEERGRTDTQYF	TGCAGCGTTGAGGAGGAGCGGGGACGCACAGATACGCAGTATTTT
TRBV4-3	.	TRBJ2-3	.	CASSQDRVGADTQYF	TGCGCCAGCAGCCAAGACAGGGTGGGCGCAGATACGCAGTATTTT
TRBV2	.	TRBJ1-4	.	CASTADSQWEKLFF	TGTGCCAGCACCGCGGACAGTCAATGGGAAAAACTGTTTTTT
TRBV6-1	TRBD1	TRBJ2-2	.	CASSEGTGNTGELFF	TGTGCCAGCAGTGAAGGGACAGGGAACACCGGGGAGCTGTTTTTT
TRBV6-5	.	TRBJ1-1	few	CASSYRLGGDTEAFF	TGTGCCAGCAGTTACCGCCTAGGTGGAGACACTGAAGCTTTCTTT
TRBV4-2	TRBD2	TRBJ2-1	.	CASGTSGRNEQFF	TGTGCCAGCGGGACTAGCGGGAGGAATGAGCAGTTCTTC
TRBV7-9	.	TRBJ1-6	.	CASSLSGGPLLGSPLHF	TGTGCCAGCAGCTTATCGGGAGGACCTCTATTGGGTTCACCCCTCCACTTT
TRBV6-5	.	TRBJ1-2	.	CASSKGVSGYTF	TGTGCCAGCAGCAAAGGGGTTTCTGGCTACACCTTC
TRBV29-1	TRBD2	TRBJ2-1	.	CSVDPSGSGGFNEQFF	TGCAGCGTTGACCCCAGCGGGAGCGGAGGATTCAATGAGCAGTTCTTC
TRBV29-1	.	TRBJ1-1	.	CSVEMAGTKYTEAFF	TGCAGCGTGGAGATGGCCGGGACAAAGTACACTGAAGCTTTCTTT
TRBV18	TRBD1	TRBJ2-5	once	CASSPNTGVQETQYF	TGTGCCAGCTCACCAAATACAGGGGTCCAAGAGACCCAGTACTTC
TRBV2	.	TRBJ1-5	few	CASCLDSSNQPQHF	TGTGCCAGCTGCCTGGACAGTAGCAATCAGCCCCAGCATTTT
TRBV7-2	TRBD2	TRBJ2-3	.	CASSSDPSGRGTDTQYF	TGTGCCAGCAGCAGTGACCCTAGCGGGAGAGGGACAGATACGCAGTATTTT
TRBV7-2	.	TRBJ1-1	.	CASSLIPGNTEAFF	TGTGCCAGCAGCTTAATCCCGGGGAACACTGAAGCTTTCTTT
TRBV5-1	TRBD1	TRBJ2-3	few	CASSLWTGGDTQYF	TGCGCCAGCAGCTTGTGGACAGGGGGCGATACGCAGTATTTT
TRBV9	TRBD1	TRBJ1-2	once	CASSDGQGEGYTF	TGTGCCAGCAGCGATGGACAGGGGGAAGGCTACACCTTC
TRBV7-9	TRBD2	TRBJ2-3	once	CASSLVGTSGSAQYF	TGTGCCAGCAGCTTAGTGGGGACTAGCGGGAGCGCGCAGTATTTT
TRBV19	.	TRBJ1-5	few	CASRQTAHQPQHF	TGTGCCAGTAGACAGACAGCTCATCAGCCCCAGCATTTT
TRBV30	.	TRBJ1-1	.	CACVPRGTEAFF	TGTGCCTGTGTTCCCCGGGGCACTGAAGCTTTCTTT
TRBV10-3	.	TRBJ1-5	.	CAISDVGGGQPQHF	TGTGCCATCAGTGATGTAGGGGGTGGGCAGCCCCAGCATTTT
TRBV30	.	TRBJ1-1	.	CAWSVAVNTEAFF	TGTGCCTGGAGTGTCGCGGTGAACACTGAAGCTTTCTTT
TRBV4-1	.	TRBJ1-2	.	CASSQEGRRGYGYTF	TGCGCCAGCAGCCAAGAAGGCAGGCGGGGCTATGGCTACACCTTC
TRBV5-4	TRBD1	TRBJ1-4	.	CASSPGQDNEKLFF	TGTGCCAGCAGCCCGGGACAGGATAATGAAAAACTGTTTTTT
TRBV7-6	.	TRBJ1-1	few	CASSLGGVNTEAFF	TGTGCCAGCAGCTTAGGAGGTGTGAACACTGAAGCTTTCTTT
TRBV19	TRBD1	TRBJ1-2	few	CASSTPRGSHGYTF	TGTGCCAGTAGTACACCCAGGGGGTCCCATGGCTACACCTTC
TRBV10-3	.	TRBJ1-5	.	CAISDEGGTYQPQHF	TGTGCCATCAGTGATGAAGGGGGTACCTATCAGCCCCAGCATTTT
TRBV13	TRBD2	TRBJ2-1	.	CASSLGPTTSGTTEQFF	TGTGCCAGCAGCTTAGGCCCTACGACTAGCGGCACCACGGAGCAGTTCTTC
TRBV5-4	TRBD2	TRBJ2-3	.	CASSSTSGSTDTQYF	TGTGCCAGCAGCTCGACTAGCGGGAGTACAGATACGCAGTATTTT
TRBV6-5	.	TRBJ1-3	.	CASRRVSGNTIYF	TGTGCCAGCAGGAGGGTTAGTGGAAACACCATATATTTT